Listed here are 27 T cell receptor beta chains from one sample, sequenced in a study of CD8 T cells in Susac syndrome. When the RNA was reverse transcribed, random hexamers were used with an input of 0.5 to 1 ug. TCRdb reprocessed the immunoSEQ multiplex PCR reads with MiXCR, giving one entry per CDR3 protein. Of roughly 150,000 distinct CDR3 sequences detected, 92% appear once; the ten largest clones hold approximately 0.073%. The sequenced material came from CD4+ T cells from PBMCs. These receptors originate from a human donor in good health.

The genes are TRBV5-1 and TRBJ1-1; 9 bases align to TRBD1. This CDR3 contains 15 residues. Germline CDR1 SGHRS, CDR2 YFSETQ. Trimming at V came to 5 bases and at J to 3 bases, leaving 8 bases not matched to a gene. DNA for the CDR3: TGCGCCAGCAGGTCGACAGGGGGAGGAGACACTGAAGCTTTCTTT. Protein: CASRSTGGGDTEAFF.

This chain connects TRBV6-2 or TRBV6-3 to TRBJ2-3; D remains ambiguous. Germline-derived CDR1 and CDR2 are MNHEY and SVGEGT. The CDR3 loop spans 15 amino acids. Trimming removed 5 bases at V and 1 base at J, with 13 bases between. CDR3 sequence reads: CASSPGPTGTDTQYF. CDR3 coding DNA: TGTGCCAGCAGTCCCGGCCCAACTGGCACAGATACGCAGTATTTT.

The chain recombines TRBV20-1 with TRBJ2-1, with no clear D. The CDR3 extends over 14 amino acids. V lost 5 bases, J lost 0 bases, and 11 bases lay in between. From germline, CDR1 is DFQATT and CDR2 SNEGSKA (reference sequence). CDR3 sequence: CSAPDRNSYNEQFF. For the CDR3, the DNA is TGCAGTGCTCCCGACCGAAACTCCTACAATGAGCAGTTCTTC.

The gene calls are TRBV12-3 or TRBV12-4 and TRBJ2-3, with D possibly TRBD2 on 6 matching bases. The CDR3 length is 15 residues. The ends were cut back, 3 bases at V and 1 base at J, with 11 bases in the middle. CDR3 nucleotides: TGTGCCAGCAGTTTCTGGGCTAGCGGCACAGATACGCAGTATTTT. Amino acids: CASSFWASGTDTQYF.

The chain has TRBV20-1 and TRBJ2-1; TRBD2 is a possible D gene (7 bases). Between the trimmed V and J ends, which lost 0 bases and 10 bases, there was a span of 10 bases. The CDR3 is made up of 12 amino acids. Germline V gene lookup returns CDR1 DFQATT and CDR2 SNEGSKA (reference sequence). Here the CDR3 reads CSAREGGLEQFF. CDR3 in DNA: TGCAGTGCTAGAGAGGGGGGGCTAGAGCAGTTCTTC.

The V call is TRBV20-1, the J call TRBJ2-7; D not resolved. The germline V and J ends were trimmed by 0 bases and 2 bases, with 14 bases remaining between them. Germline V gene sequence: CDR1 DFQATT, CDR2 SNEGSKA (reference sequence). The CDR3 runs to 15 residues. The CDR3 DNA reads TGCAGTGCTAGAGATCTGTCCTTCGCTACCTACGAGCAGTACTTC. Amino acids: CSARDLSFATYEQYF.

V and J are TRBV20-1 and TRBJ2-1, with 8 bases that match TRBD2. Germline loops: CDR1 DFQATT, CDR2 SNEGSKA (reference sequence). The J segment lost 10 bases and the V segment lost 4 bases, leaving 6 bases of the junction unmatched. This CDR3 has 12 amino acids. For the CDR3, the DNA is TGCAGTGCTACAGGACTAGCTTGGGAGCAGTTCTTC. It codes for CSATGLAWEQFF.

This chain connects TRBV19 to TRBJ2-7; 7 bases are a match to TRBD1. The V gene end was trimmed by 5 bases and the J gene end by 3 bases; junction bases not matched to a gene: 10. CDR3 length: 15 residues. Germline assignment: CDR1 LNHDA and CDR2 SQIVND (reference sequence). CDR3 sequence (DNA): TGTGCCAGTAGTTCGCGACAGGGAATTGTCTACGAGCAGTACTTC. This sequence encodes CASSSRQGIVYEQYF.

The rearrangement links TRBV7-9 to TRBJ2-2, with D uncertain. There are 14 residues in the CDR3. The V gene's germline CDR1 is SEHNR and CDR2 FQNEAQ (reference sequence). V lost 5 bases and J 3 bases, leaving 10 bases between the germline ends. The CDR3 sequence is CASSPTADTGELFF. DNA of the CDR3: TGTGCCAGCAGCCCGACGGCGGACACCGGGGAGCTGTTTTTT.

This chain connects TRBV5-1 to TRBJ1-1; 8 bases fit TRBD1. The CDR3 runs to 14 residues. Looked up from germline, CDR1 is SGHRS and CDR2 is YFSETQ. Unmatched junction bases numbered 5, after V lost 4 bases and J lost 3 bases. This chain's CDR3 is CASSPDRVDTEAFF. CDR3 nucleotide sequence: TGCGCCAGCAGCCCGGACAGGGTCGACACTGAAGCTTTCTTT.

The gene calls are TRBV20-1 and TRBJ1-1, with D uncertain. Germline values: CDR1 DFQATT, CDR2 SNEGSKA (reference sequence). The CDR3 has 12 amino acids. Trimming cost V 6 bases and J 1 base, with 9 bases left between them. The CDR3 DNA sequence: TGCAGTGCCCCCGCCGGGAACACTGAAGCTTTCTTT. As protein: CSAPAGNTEAFF.

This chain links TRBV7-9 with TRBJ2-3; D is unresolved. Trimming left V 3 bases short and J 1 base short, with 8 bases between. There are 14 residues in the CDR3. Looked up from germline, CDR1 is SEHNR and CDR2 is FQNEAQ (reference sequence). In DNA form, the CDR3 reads TGTGCCAGCAGCTTCAACATGGGCACAGATACGCAGTATTTT. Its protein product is CASSFNMGTDTQYF.

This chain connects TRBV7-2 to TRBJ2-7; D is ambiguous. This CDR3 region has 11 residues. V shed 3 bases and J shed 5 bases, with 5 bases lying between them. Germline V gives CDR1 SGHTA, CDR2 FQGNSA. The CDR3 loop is CASSFGDEQYF. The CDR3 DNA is TGTGCCAGCAGCTTTGGAGACGAGCAGTACTTC.

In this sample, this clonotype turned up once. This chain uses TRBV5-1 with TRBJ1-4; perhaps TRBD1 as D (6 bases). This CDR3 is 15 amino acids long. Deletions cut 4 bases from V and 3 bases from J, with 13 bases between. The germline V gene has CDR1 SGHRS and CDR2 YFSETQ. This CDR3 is CASSPQGMANEKLFF. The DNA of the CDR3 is TGCGCCAGCAGCCCCCAGGGGATGGCTAATGAAAAACTGTTTTTT.

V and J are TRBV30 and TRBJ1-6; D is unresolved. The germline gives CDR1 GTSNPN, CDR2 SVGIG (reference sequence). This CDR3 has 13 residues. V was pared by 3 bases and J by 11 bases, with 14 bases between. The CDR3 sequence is CAWSSLRTTPLHF. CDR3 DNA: TGTGCCTGGAGCTCCCTCAGGACTACACCCCTCCACTTT.

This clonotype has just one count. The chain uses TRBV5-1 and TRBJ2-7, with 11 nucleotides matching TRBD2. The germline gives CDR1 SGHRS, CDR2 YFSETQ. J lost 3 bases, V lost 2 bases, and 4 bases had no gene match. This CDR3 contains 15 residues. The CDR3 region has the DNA TGCGCCAGCAGCTTCGACGGGACTAGCGGCTACGAGCAGTACTTC. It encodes CASSFDGTSGYEQYF.

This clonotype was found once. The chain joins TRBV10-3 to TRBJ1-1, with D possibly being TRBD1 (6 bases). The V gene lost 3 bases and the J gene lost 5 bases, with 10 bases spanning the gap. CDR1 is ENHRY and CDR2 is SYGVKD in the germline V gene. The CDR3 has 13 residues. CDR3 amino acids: CAISDQGKTEAFF. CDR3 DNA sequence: TGTGCCATCAGTGACCAGGGGAAGACTGAAGCTTTCTTT.

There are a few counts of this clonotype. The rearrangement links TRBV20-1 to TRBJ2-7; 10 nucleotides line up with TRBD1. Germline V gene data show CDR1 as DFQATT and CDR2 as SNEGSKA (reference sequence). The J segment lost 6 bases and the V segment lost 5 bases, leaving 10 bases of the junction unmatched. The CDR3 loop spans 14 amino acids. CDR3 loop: CSASPDRGDSEQYF. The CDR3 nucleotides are TGCAGTGCTTCTCCGGACAGGGGGGATTCCGAGCAGTACTTC.

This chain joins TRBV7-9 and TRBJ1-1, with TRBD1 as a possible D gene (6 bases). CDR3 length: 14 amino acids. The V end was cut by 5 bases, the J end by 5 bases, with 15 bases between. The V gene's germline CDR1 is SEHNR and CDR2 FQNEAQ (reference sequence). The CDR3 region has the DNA TGTGCCAGCAGCCCCCAGGGGATTGGGACTGAAGCTTTCTTT. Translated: CASSPQGIGTEAFF.

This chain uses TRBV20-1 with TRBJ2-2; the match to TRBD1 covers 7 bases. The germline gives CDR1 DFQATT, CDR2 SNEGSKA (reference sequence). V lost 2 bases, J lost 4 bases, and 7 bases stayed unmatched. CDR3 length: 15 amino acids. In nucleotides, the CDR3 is TGCAGTGCTAGATCCCCGGGACAGATCACCGGGGAGCTGTTTTTT. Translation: CSARSPGQITGELFF.

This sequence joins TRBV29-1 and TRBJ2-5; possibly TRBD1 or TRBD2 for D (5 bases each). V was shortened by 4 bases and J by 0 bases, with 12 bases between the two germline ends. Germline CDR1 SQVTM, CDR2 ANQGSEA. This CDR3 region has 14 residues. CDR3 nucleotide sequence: TGCAGCGTTGCAGGGACGGTGTACCAAGAGACCCAGTACTTC. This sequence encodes CSVAGTVYQETQYF.

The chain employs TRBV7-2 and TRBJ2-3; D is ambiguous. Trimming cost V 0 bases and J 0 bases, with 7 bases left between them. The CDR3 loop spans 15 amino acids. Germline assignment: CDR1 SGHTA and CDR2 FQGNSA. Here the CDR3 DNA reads TGTGCCAGCAGCTTAGCCCTATTCAGCACAGATACGCAGTATTTT. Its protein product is CASSLALFSTDTQYF.

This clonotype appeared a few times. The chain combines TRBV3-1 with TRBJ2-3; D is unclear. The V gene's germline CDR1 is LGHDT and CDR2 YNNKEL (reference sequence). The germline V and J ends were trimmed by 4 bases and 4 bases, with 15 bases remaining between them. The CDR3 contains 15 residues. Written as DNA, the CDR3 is TGTGCCAGCAGCCTAACGGGTATGGCCCCAGATACGCAGTATTTT. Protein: CASSLTGMAPDTQYF.

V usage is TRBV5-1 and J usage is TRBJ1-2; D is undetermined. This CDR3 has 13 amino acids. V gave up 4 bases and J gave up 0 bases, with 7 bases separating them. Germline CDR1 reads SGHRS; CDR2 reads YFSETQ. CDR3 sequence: CASSDGSNYGYTF. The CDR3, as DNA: TGCGCCAGCAGCGACGGCTCTAACTATGGCTACACCTTC.

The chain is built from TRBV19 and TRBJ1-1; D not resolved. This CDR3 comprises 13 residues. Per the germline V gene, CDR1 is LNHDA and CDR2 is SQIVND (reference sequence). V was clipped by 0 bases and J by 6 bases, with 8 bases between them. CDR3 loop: CASSIELLAEAFF. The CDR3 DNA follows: TGTGCCAGTAGTATAGAATTACTGGCTGAAGCTTTCTTT.

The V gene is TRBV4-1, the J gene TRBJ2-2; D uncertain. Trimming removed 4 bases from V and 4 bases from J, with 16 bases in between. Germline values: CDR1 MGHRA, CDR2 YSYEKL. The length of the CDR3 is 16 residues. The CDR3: CASSPGLLGPTGELFF. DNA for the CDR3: TGCGCCAGCAGCCCCGGGCTCCTCGGGCCCACCGGGGAGCTGTTTTTT.

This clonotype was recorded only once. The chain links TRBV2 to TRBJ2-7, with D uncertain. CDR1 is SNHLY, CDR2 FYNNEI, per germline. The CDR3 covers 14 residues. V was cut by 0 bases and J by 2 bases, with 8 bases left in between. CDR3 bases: TGTGCCAGCAGTGAAGCGCGGCAGGCCTACGAGCAGTACTTC. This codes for CASSEARQAYEQYF.